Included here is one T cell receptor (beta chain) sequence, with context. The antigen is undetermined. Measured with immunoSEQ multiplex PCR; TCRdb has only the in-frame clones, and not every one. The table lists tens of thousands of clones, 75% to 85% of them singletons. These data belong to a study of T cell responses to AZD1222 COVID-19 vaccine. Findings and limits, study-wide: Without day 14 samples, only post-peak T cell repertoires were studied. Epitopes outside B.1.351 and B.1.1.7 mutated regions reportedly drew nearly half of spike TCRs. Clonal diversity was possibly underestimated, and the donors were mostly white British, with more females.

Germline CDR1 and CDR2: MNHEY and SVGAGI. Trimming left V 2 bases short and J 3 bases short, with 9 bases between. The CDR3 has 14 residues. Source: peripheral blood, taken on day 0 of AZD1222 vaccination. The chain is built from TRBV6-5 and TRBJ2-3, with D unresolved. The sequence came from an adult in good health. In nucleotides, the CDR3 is TGTGCCAGCAGTTACGGCAGTCGGACAGATACGCAGTATTTT. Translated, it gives CASSYGSRTDTQYF.